A single sample is the source of the 15 T cell receptor beta chains below, sequenced in a study of blood T cells in healthy people across ages. The use of a sample-barcoded 5' primer and a J-beta primer mix characterized a second PCR of about 7 to 12 cycles. TCRdb re-derived calls from the 5' RACE reads in MiXCR, one entry per CDR3 protein. The top ten clones hold approximately 22% of a sample with 730,000 or so distinct CDR3 sequences, roughly two fifths of them seen once. The source material was blood. Receptors originate from a woman in her fifties or sixties in good health.

The chain combines TRBV28 with TRBJ1-5; 8 bases fit TRBD1. The CDR3 sequence is 15 residues long. The V segment lost 6 bases and the J segment 6 bases; nucleotides outside the gene matches: 10. Germline V gene data show CDR1 as MDHEN and CDR2 as SYDVKM. CDR3 sequence reads: CASRGQELMVQPQHF. As DNA, the CDR3 is TGTGCCAGCAGGGGACAGGAGCTAATGGTTCAGCCCCAGCATTTT.

The chain combines TRBV6-6 with TRBJ2-7, with D maybe TRBD2 (6 bases). The CDR3 is made up of 15 amino acids. V lost 6 bases and J lost 1, with 16 bases in between. The germline V gene encodes CDR1 MNHNY and CDR2 SVGAGI (reference sequence). This CDR3 reads CASRSGRGGSYEQYF. For the CDR3, the DNA is TGTGCCAGCAGGTCGGGGCGGGGCGGGTCCTACGAGCAGTACTTC.

With regard to this clonotype: A read error may explain this, as a much larger clone is one base away. This chain connects TRBV15 to TRBJ2-1, with D hard to call. Per the germline V gene, CDR1 is LNHNV and CDR2 is YYDKDF (reference sequence). The length of the CDR3 is 13 residues. The CDR3 reads CATSSILYSEQFF. Here the CDR3 DNA reads TGTGCCACCAGCAGCATCTTATACAGTGAGCAGTTCTTC.

This chain uses TRBV6-2 or TRBV6-3 with TRBJ1-1; D remains ambiguous. CDR3 size: 12 residues. V lost 0 bases and J 5 bases, leaving 4 bases between the germline ends. Germline V gives CDR1 MNHEY, CDR2 SVGEGT. The chain's CDR3 is CASSYSRTEAFF. CDR3 in DNA: TGTGCCAGCAGTTACTCGAGGACTGAAGCTTTCTTT.

The chain carries TRBV3-1 and TRBJ2-3, with D unresolved. CDR3 length equals 14 residues. Between the trimmed V and J ends, which lost 4 bases and 2 bases, there was a span of 10 bases. Germline-derived CDR1 and CDR2 are LGHDT and YNNKEL (reference sequence). CDR3 region: CASSPGRVTDTQYF. The CDR3 DNA reads TGTGCCAGCAGCCCGGGTAGAGTCACAGATACGCAGTATTTT.

This clonotype came up a few times. The V call is TRBV29-1, the J call TRBJ2-5, with D perhaps matching TRBD1 or TRBD2 (5 bases each). V gave up 1 base and J gave up 0 bases, with 15 bases separating them. There are 16 residues in the CDR3. The V gene's germline CDR1 is SQVTM and CDR2 ANQGSEA. The CDR3 region is CSVEVSQGPYQETQYF. DNA of the CDR3: TGCAGCGTTGAAGTCTCGCAGGGACCTTACCAAGAGACCCAGTACTTC.

Points on this clonotype: Possible read error: a much larger clone is one base away. The chain couples TRBV9 to TRBJ2-6, with 11 positions matching TRBD1. Trimming removed 9 bases from V and 2 bases from J; junction bases left unmatched: 13. The CDR3 has 18 amino acids. Germline lookup yields CDR1 SGDLS and CDR2 YYNGEE. The CDR3 spells CAIQGRTGGFPGANVLTF. CDR3 nucleotide sequence: TGTGCCATCCAGGGGAGGACAGGGGGCTTCCCTGGGGCCAACGTCCTGACTTTC.

The genes are TRBV18 and TRBJ2-4, with TRBD1 as a possible D gene (6 bases). TRBJ2-7 matches the DNA end more closely, so the J call is doubtful. CDR1 and CDR2 from the germline V gene are KGHSH and LQKENI. The CDR3 is 14 residues long. The CDR3 sequence: CASSPPHRVGEQYF. The DNA for the CDR3 is TGTGCCAGCTCACCACCTCACAGGGTGGGCGAGCAGTACTTC.

This clonotype occurred a few times. The rearrangement links TRBV20-1 to TRBJ2-7, with D perhaps given as TRBD1 or TRBD2 (6 bases each). Trimming took off 6 bases at V and 2 bases at J, with 20 bases between the two ends. CDR1 is DFQATT, CDR2 SNEGSKA, per germline (reference sequence). The CDR3 runs 15 residues. Here the CDR3 reads CSATLTGGYTYEQYF. CDR3 bases: TGCAGTGCCACTCTCACCGGGGGCTACACCTACGAGCAGTACTTC.

In nucleotides, the CDR3 is TGCAGTGCTAGGACTTCAGGGGGGACCCAGTTCTTC. This translates into CSARTSGGTQFF. The chain combines TRBV20-1 with TRBJ2-1; perhaps TRBD1 as D (7 bases). The CDR3 has 12 amino acids. Looked up from germline, CDR1 is DFQATT and CDR2 is SNEGSKA (reference sequence). Trimming stripped 3 bases from V and 13 bases from J, with 16 bases between.

The V and J genes are TRBV27 and TRBJ2-7; 10 bases align to TRBD1. Germline V CDR1 and CDR2: MNHEY, SMNVEV (reference sequence). The J segment lost 2 bases and the V segment lost 0 bases, leaving 7 bases of the junction unmatched. The CDR3 totals 17 residues. In DNA, the CDR3 is TGTGCCAGCAGTTTATCGCCCTCCGGGACAGGGGCCTACGAGCAGTACTTC. This sequence encodes CASSLSPSGTGAYEQYF.

With regard to this clonotype: A clone one base away is much larger, so this may be a read error. The CDR3 DNA follows: TGCAGCGGCGCGGGGATAGGGATGGAGACCCAGTTCTTC. Translated, it gives CSGAGIGMETQFF. The chain carries TRBV29-1 and TRBJ2-1; the D gene is possibly TRBD2 (6 bases). V shed 7 bases and J shed 13 bases, with 23 bases lying between them. CDR1 is SQVTM, CDR2 ANQGSEA, per germline. The CDR3 spans 13 residues.

This chain uses TRBV20-1 with TRBJ2-4, with D uncertain. The J call may be wrong; the DNA end is better matched by TRBJ2-7. CDR1 and CDR2 (germline): DFQATT, SNEGSKA (reference sequence). There are 12 residues in the CDR3. The CDR3 here is CSARLEPYEQYF. In DNA form, the CDR3 reads TGCAGTGCTAGACTGGAACCCTACGAGCAGTACTTC.

The rearrangement links TRBV4-2 to TRBJ2-3; maybe TRBD2 (6 bases). From germline, CDR1 is LGHNA and CDR2 YNFKEQ. The CDR3 length is 16 residues. V was trimmed by 4 bases and J by 6 bases, leaving 20 bases between them. The CDR3 protein is CASSPQTGGMSDTQYF. The CDR3 region has the DNA TGTGCCAGCAGCCCGCAGACTGGCGGGATGTCGGATACGCAGTATTTT.

The CDR3 region is CSARGTESTDTQYF. CDR3 DNA sequence: TGCAGTGCTAGAGGGACAGAAAGCACAGATACGCAGTATTTT. This chain uses TRBV20-1 with TRBJ2-3, with a possible D match to TRBD1 (6 bases). In germline, CDR1 is DFQATT, CDR2 SNEGSKA (reference sequence). V gave up 1 base and J gave up 0 bases, with 8 bases separating them. The CDR3 totals 14 residues.